The 2 T cell receptor beta chains below all came from one sample that was sequenced in a study of cytomegalovirus exposure and HLA in healthy donors. Vbeta (60) and Jbeta (13) primers were used in the PCR. Sequencing was performed with immunoSEQ multiplex PCR; in TCRdb, only in-frame clones are kept and a portion is missing. The sample records approximately 120,000 clones, approximately 87% being singletons. The sample was PBMCs. All receptors derive from a man younger than 35 in good health and CMV-seropositive.

The chain links TRBV11-2 to TRBJ1-2; D unresolved. CDR1 and CDR2 from the germline V gene are SGHAT and FQNNGV. Deletions cut 1 base from V and 4 bases from J, with 13 bases between. The CDR3 is 15 residues long. CDR3: CASSLAPSQFYGYTF. The DNA of the CDR3 is TGTGCCAGCAGCTTAGCTCCCTCCCAGTTCTATGGCTACACCTTC.

A remark on this clone: The junction differs from germline at one of its ends, possibly a read error. Other DNA variants within this sample encode the same CDR3. This chain connects TRBV7-3 to TRBJ2-3, with D perhaps matching TRBD1 (5 bases). CDR1 is SGHTA, CDR2 FQGTGA, per germline. The length of the CDR3 is 14 residues. Written as DNA, the CDR3 is TGTGCTAGCAGCTTAGGGGCCTACACAGATACGCAGTATTTT. Translation: CASSLGAYTDTQYF.